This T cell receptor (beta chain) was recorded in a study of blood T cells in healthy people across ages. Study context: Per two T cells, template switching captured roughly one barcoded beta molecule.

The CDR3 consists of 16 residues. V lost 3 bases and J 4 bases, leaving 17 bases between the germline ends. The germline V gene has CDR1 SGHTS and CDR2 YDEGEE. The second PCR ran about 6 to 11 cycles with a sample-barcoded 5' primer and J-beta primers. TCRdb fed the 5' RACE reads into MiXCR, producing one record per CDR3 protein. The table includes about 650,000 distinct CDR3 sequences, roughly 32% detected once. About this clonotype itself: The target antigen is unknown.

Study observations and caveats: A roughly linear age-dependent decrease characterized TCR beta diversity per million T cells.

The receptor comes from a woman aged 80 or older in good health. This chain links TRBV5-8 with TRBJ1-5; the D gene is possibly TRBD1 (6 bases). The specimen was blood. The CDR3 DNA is TGTGCCAGCAGCTCCTCGTTTGGCAGGGGAAATCAGCCCCAGCATTTT. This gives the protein CASSSSFGRGNQPQHF.